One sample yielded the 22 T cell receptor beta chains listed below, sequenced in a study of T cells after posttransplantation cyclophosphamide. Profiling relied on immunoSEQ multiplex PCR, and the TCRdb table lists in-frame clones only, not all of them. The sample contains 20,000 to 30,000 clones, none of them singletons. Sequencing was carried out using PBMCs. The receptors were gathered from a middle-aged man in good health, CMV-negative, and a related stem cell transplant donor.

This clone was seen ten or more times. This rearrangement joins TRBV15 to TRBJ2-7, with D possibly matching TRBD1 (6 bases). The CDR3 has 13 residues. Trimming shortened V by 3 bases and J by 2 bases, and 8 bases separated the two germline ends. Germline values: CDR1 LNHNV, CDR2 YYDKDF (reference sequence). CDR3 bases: TGTGCCACCAGCAGGGGGACAACCTACGAGCAGTACTTC. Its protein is CATSRGTTYEQYF.

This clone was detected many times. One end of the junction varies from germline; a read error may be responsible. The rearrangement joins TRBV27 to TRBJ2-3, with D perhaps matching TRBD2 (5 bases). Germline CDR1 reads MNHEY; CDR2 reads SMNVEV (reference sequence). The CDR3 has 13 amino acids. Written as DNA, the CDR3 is TGTGCCAGTAGTTTGAGGGTAAGAGATACGCAGTATTTT. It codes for CASSLRVRDTQYF.

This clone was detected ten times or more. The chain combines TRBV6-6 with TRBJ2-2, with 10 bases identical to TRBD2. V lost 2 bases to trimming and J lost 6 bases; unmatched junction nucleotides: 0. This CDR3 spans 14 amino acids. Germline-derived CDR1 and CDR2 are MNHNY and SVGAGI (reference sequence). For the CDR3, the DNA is TGTGCCAGCAGTTACAGCGGGGGGGCCGGGGAGCTGTTTTTT. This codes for CASSYSGGAGELFF.

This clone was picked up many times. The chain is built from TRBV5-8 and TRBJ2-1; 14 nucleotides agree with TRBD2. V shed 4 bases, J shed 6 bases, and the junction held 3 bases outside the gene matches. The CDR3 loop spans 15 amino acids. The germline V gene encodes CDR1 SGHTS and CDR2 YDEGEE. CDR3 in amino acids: CASSPGLAGANEQFF. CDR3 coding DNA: TGTGCCAGCAGCCCGGGACTAGCGGGAGCCAATGAGCAGTTCTTC.

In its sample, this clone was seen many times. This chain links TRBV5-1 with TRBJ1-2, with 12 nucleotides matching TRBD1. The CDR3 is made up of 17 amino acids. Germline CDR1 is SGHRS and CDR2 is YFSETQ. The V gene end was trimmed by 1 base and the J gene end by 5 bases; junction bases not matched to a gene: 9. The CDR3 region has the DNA TGCGCCAGCAGCTTGCTTGAGCGGGACAGGGGGCGTTATGGCTACACCTTC. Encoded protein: CASSLLERDRGRYGYTF.

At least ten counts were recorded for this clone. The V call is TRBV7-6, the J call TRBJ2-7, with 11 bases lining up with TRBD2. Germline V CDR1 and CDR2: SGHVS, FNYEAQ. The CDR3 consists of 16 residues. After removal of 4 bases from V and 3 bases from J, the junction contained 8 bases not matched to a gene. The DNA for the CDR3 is TGTGCCAGCAGCTCGTTAGCGGGGGGGAGCGTCTACGAGCAGTACTTC. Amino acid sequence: CASSSLAGGSVYEQYF.

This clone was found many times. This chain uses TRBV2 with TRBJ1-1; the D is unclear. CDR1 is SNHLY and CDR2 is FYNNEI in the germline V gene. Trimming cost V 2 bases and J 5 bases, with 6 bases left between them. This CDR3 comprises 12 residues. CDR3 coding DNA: TGTGCCAGCAGTGAAACGGGGACTGAAGCTTTCTTT. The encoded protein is CASSETGTEAFF.

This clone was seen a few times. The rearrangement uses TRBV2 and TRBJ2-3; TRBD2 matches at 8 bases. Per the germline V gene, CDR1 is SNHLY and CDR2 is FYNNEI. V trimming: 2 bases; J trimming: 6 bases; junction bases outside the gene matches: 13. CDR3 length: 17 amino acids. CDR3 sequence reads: CASSELERGPGVDTQYF. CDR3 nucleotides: TGTGCCAGCAGTGAACTGGAGCGGGGGCCTGGAGTCGATACGCAGTATTTT.

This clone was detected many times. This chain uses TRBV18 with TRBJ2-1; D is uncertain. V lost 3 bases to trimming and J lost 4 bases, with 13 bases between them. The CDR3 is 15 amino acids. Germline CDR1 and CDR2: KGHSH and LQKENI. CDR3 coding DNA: TGTGCCAGCTCACCGATGCCAGGATCTTACAATGAGCAGTTCTTC. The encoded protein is CASSPMPGSYNEQFF. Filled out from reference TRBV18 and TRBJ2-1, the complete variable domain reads NAGVMQNPRHLVRRRGQEARLRCSPMKGHSHVYWYRQLPEEGLKFMVYLQKENIIDESGMPKERFSAEFPKEGPSILRIQQVVRGDSAAYFCASSPMPGSYNEQFFGPGTRLTVL.

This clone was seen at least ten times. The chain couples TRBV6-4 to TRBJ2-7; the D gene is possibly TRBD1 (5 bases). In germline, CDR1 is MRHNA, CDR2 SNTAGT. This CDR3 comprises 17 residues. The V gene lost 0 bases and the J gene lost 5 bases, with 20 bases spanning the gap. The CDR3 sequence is CASSDSKGAWVPHEQYF. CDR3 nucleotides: TGTGCCAGCAGTGACTCGAAAGGGGCCTGGGTGCCCCACGAGCAGTACTTC.

CDR3 nucleotide sequence: TGTGCTAAGCTCGTACGAGGGTGGCGGGGGCCACAAGAGACCCAGTACTTC. Its protein is CAKLVRGWRGPQETQYF. The V call is TRBV12-5, the J call TRBJ2-5; a weak D match, TRBD2 (7 bases). The CDR3 runs to 17 residues. Germline CDR1 reads LGHNT; CDR2 reads FRNRAP. V was shortened by 10 bases and J by 2 bases, with 26 bases between the two germline ends.

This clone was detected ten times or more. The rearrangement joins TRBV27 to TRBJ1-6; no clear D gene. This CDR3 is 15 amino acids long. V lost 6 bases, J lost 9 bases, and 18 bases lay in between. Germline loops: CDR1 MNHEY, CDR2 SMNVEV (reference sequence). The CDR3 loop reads CASSRSKGGISPLHF. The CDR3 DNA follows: TGTGCCAGCAGCCGATCGAAGGGCGGGATTTCACCCCTCCACTTT.

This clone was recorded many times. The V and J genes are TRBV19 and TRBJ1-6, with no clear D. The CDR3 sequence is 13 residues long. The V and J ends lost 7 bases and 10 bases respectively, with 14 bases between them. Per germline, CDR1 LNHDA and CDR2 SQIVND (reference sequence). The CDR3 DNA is TGTGCCAGTAATTTAGCGTCTGGATCACCCCTCCACTTT. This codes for CASNLASGSPLHF.

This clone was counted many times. The CDR3 loop reads CASSERGTSYNSPLHF. CDR3 DNA: TGTGCCAGCAGTGAACGGGGGACCTCCTATAATTCACCCCTCCACTTT. The gene calls are TRBV2 and TRBJ1-6, with D maybe TRBD1 (5 bases). V was clipped by 2 bases and J by 0 bases, with 8 bases between them. Germline CDR1 and CDR2: SNHLY and FYNNEI. The CDR3 runs to 16 residues.

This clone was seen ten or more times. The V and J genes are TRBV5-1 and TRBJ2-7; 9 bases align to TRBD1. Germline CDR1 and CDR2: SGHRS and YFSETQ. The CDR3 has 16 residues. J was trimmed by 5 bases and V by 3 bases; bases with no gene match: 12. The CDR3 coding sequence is TGCGCCAGCAGCTCGCTGAAGGGACAGGGTAAGGACGAGCAGTACTTC. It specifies CASSSLKGQGKDEQYF.

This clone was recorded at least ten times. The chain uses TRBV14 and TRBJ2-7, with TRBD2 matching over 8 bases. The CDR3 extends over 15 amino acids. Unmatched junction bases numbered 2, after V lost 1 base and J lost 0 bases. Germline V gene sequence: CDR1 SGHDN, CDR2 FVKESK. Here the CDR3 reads CASSQAGGVSYEQYF. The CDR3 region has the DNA TGTGCCAGCAGCCAAGCGGGAGGGGTCTCCTACGAGCAGTACTTC.

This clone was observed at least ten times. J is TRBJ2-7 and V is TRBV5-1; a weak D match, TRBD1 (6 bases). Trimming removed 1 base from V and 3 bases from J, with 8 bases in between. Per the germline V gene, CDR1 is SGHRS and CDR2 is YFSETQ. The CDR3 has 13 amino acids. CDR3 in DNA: TGCGCCAGCAGCTTGCAGGACAGCTACGAGCAGTACTTC. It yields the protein CASSLQDSYEQYF.

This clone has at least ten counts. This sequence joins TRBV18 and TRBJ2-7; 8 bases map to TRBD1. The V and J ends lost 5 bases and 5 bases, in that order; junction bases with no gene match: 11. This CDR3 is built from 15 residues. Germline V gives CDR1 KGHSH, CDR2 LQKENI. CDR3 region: CASSYNRGTRDEQYF. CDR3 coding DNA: TGTGCCAGCTCATATAACAGGGGGACTCGGGACGAGCAGTACTTC.

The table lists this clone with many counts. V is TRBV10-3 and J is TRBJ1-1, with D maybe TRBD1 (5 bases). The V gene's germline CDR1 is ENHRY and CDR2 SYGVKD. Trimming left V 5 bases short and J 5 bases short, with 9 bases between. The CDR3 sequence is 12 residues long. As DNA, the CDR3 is TGTGCCATCAGTACAGGATCGACTGAAGCTTTCTTT. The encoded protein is CAISTGSTEAFF.

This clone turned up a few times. CDR3 DNA: TGTGCCAGCGGACAGGCGGACACCGGGGAGCTGTTTTTT. Translated: CASGQADTGELFF. J is TRBJ2-2 and V is TRBV27, with 7 bases aligning to TRBD1. V lost 8 bases to trimming and J lost 3 bases; unmatched junction nucleotides: 3. Looked up from germline, CDR1 is MNHEY and CDR2 is SMNVEV (reference sequence). The CDR3 covers 13 residues.

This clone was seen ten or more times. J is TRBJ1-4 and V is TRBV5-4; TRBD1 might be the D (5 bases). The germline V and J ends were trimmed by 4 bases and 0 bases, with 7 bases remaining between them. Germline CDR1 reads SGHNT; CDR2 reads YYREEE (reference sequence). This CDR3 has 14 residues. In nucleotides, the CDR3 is TGTGCCAGCAGCATGACAGCAACTAATGAAAAACTGTTTTTT. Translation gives CASSMTATNEKLFF.

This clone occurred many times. CDR3 nucleotide sequence: TGTGCCACCAGCAGAGGTGGGGCAGATAATGAAAAACTGTTTTTT. Translation: CATSRGGADNEKLFF. The chain carries TRBV15 and TRBJ1-4; D might be TRBD1 (5 bases). V lost 1 base, J lost 4 bases, and 10 bases lay in between. The CDR3 has 15 amino acids. Germline V gives CDR1 LNHNV, CDR2 YYDKDF (reference sequence).